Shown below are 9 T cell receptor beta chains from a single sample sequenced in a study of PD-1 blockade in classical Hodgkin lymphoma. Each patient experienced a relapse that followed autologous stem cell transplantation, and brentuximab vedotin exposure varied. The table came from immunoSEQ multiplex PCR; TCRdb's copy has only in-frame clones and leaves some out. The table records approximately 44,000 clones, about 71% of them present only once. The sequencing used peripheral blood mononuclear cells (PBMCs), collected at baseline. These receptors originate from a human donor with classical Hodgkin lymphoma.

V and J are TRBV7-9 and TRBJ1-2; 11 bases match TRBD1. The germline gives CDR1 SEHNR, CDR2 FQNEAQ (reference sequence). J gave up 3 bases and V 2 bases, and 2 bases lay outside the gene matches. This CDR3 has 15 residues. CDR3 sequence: CASSLRDRGDYGYTF. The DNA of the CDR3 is TGTGCCAGCAGCTTAAGGGACAGGGGGGACTATGGCTACACCTTC.

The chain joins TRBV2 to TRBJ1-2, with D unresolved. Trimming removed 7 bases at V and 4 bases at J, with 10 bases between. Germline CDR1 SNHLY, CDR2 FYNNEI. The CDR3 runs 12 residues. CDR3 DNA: TGTGCCAGCACGGTGGAGGCCTATGGCTACACCTTC. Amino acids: CASTVEAYGYTF.

The CDR3 loop is CSARTEKLFF. The CDR3 bases are TGCAGTGCTAGGACCGAAAAACTGTTTTTT. The chain recombines TRBV20-1 with TRBJ1-4; D gene uncertain. This CDR3 comprises 10 residues. Trimming took off 3 bases at V and 8 bases at J, with 4 bases between the two ends. Germline V gives CDR1 DFQATT, CDR2 SNEGSKA (reference sequence).

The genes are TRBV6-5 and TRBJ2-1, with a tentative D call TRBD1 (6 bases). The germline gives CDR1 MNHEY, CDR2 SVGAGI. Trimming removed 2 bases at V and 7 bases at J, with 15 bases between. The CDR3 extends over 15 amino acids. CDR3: CASSYLATGTNEQFF. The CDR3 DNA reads TGTGCCAGCAGTTACCTGGCGACAGGTACGAATGAGCAGTTCTTC.

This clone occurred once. The CDR3 loop reads CAASEGGYNEQFF. The CDR3 nucleotides are TGCGCCGCCTCCGAGGGTGGCTACAATGAGCAGTTCTTC. J is TRBJ2-1 and V is TRBV4-3, with D perhaps matching TRBD2 (5 bases). From germline, CDR1 is LGHNA and CDR2 YSLEER. With 11 bases removed from V and 3 bases from J, the gap between germline ends came to 14 bases. This CDR3 has 13 residues.

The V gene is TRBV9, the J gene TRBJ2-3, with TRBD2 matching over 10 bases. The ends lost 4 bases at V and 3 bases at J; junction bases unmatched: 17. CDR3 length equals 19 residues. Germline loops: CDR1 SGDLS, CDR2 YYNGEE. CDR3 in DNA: TGTGCCAGCAGCCCTCGACCTAGCGGGAGAGGGGGTCTTACAGATACGCAGTATTTT. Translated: CASSPRPSGRGGLTDTQYF.

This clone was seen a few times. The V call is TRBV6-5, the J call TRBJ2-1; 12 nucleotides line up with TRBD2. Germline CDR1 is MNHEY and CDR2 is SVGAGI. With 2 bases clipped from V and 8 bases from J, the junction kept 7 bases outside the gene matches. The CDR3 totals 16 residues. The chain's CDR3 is CASSYKTSGSWYEQFF. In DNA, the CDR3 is TGTGCCAGCAGTTACAAGACTAGCGGGAGCTGGTATGAGCAGTTCTTC.

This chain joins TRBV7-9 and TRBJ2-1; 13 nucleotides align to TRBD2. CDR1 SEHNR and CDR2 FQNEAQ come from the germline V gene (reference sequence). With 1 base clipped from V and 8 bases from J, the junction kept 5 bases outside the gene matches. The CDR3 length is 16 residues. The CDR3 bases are TGTGCCAGCAGCTTAGGGACTAGCGGGAGTATCGATGAGCAGTTCTTC. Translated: CASSLGTSGSIDEQFF. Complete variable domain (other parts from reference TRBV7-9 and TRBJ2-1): DTGVSQNPRHKITKRGQNVTFRCDPISEHNRLYWYRQTLGQGPEFLTYFQNEAQLEKSRLLSDRFSAERPKGSFSTLEIQRTEQGDSAMYLCASSLGTSGSIDEQFFGPGTRLTVL.

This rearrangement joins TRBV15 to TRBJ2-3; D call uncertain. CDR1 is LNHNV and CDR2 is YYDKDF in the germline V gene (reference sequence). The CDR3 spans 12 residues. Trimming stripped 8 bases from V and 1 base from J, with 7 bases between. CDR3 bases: TGTGCCACCGAAGGAGGCACAGATACGCAGTATTTT. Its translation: CATEGGTDTQYF.